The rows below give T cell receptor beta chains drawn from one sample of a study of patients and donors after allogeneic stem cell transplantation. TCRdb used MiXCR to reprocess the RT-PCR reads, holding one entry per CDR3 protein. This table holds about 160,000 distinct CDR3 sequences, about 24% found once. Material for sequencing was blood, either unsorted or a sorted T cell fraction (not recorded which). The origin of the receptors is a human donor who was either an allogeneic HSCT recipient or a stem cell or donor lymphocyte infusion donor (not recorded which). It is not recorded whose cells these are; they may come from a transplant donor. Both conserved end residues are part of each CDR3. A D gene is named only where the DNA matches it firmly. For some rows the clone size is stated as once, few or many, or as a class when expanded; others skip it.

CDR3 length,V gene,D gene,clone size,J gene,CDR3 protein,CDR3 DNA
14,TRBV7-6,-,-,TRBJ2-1,CASSLPQKSNEQFF,TGTGCCAGCAGCTTACCACAGAAATCCAATGAGCAGTTCTTC
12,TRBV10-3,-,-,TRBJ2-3,CAIGQGTDTQYF,TGTGCCATCGGGCAGGGCACAGATACGCAGTATTTT
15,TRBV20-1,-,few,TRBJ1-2,CSARVRGKTNYGYTF,TGCAGTGCTAGAGTAAGGGGGAAAACTAACTATGGCTACACCTTC
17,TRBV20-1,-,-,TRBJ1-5,CSARDDAGEYSNQPQHF,TGCAGTGCTAGAGATGACGCAGGGGAATATAGCAATCAGCCCCAGCATTTT
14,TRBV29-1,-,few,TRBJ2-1,CSVDPSANRNEQFF,TGCAGCGTTGACCCTAGCGCGAACCGCAATGAGCAGTTCTTC
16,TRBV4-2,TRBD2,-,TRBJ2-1,CASSQGSTSGGDEQFF,TGTGCCAGCAGCCAAGGAAGTACTAGCGGGGGGGATGAGCAGTTCTTC
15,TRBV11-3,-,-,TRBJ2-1,CASSTTGAAYNEQFF,TGTGCCAGCAGCACAACGGGGGCCGCCTACAATGAGCAGTTCTTC
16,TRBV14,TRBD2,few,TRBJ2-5,CASSQDLASGRETQYF,TGTGCCAGCAGCCAAGATCTGGCTAGCGGACGGGAGACCCAGTACTTC
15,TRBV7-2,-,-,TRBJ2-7,CASSLKGHTTHEQYF,TGTGCCAGCAGCTTAAAGGGACACACCACCCACGAGCAGTACTTC
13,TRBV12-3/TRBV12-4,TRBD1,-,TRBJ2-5,CASSWDSQETQYF,TGTGCCAGCAGTTGGGACAGCCAAGAGACCCAGTACTTC
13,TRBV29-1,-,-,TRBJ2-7,CSVEAGGRYEQYF,TGCAGCGTTGAGGCGGGTGGGCGCTACGAGCAGTACTTC
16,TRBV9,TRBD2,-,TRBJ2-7,CASSEKIAGGHYEQYF,TGTGCCAGCAGCGAAAAGATAGCGGGAGGCCACTACGAGCAGTACTTC